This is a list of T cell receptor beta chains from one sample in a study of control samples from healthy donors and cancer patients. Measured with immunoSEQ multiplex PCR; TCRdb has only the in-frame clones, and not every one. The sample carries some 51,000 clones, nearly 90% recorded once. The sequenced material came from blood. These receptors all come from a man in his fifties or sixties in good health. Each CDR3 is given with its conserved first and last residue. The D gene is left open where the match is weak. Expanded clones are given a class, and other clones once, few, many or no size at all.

CDR3aa: CASSSGSSSSGNTIYF; CDR3nt: TGTGCCAGCAGTTCAGGCTCGAGTAGCTCTGGAAACACCATATATTTT; j_gene: TRBJ1-3; d_gene: -; abundance: -; v_gene: TRBV28
CDR3aa: CASRLDRREEKLFF; CDR3nt: TGTGCCAGCAGGCTAGACAGGAGGGAGGAAAAACTGTTTTTT; j_gene: TRBJ1-4; d_gene: -; abundance: -; v_gene: TRBV28
CDR3aa: CASSENLAGAYNEQFF; CDR3nt: TGTGCCAGCAGTGAAAACCTAGCGGGAGCCTACAATGAGCAGTTCTTC; j_gene: TRBJ2-1; d_gene: TRBD2; abundance: -; v_gene: TRBV6-1
CDR3aa: CASSKGAELSLNYGYTF; CDR3nt: TGTGCCAGCAGCAAGGGGGCGGAACTCTCCTTAAACTATGGCTACACCTTC; j_gene: TRBJ1-2; d_gene: TRBD1; abundance: -; v_gene: TRBV7-2
CDR3aa: CASRTGTANTGELFF; CDR3nt: TGTGCCAGCAGGACCGGGACAGCGAACACCGGGGAGCTGTTTTTT; j_gene: TRBJ2-2; d_gene: TRBD1; abundance: -; v_gene: TRBV6-1
CDR3aa: CASSLSSGNVYHF; CDR3nt: TGTGCCAGCAGTTTATCGTCCGGAAACGTCTATCATTTT; j_gene: TRBJ1-5; d_gene: -; abundance: -; v_gene: TRBV27
CDR3aa: CASSLVPLAGGGDTQYF; CDR3nt: TGTGCCAGCAGCTTAGTCCCACTAGCGGGAGGGGGGGATACGCAGTATTTT; j_gene: TRBJ2-3; d_gene: TRBD2; abundance: -; v_gene: TRBV7-2
CDR3aa: CASSIFPEGGGEQFF; CDR3nt: TGTGCCAGTAGTATCTTCCCGGAGGGAGGCGGTGAGCAGTTCTTC; j_gene: TRBJ2-1; d_gene: -; abundance: -; v_gene: TRBV19
CDR3aa: CASSRPPTSDYEQYF; CDR3nt: TGTGCCAGCAGCCGACCCCCTACTAGCGATTACGAGCAGTACTTC; j_gene: TRBJ2-7; d_gene: TRBD2; abundance: -; v_gene: TRBV7-9
CDR3aa: CASSLARKETGELFF; CDR3nt: TGTGCCAGCAGCTTAGCGCGCAAAGAGACCGGGGAGCTGTTTTTT; j_gene: TRBJ2-2; d_gene: -; abundance: once; v_gene: TRBV7-3
CDR3aa: CASSSSGLAGGKYEQYF; CDR3nt: -; j_gene: TRBJ2-7; d_gene: -; abundance: once; v_gene: TRBV28
CDR3aa: CSVGGQGAYEQYF; CDR3nt: TGCAGCGTTGGTGGACAGGGAGCCTACGAGCAGTACTTC; j_gene: TRBJ2-7; d_gene: TRBD1; abundance: once; v_gene: TRBV29-1
CDR3aa: CASSFGGEAFF; CDR3nt: TGTGCCAGCAGTTTCGGGGGTGAAGCTTTCTTT; j_gene: TRBJ1-1; d_gene: -; abundance: -; v_gene: TRBV27
CDR3aa: CASSQDWAGGPEAFF; CDR3nt: TGCGCCAGCAGCCAAGATTGGGCAGGGGGCCCTGAAGCTTTCTTT; j_gene: TRBJ1-1; d_gene: TRBD1; abundance: -; v_gene: TRBV4-3
CDR3aa: CASSLDRGTGELFF; CDR3nt: TGTGCCAGCAGCTTAGACCGGGGGACCGGGGAGCTGTTTTTT; j_gene: TRBJ2-2; d_gene: -; abundance: -; v_gene: TRBV11-2
CDR3aa: CASSPPDGVPLYNSPLHF; CDR3nt: TGTGCCAGCAGCCCCCCAGATGGGGTTCCCCTCTATAATTCACCCCTCCACTTT; j_gene: TRBJ1-6; d_gene: -; abundance: -; v_gene: TRBV28
CDR3aa: CASSGRGGQETQYF; CDR3nt: TGCGCCAGCAGCGGGAGGGGGGGACAAGAGACCCAGTACTTC; j_gene: TRBJ2-5; d_gene: TRBD2; abundance: -; v_gene: TRBV10-1
CDR3aa: CASSPGSGTEAFF; CDR3nt: TGTGCCAGCTCACCAGGCTCCGGCACTGAAGCTTTCTTT; j_gene: TRBJ1-1; d_gene: -; abundance: -; v_gene: TRBV18
CDR3aa: CASSQEGGQVAEPYEQYF; CDR3nt: TGTGCCAGCAGCCAAGAGGGGGGGCAGGTAGCGGAACCCTACGAGCAGTACTTC; j_gene: TRBJ2-7; d_gene: -; abundance: -; v_gene: TRBV4-2
CDR3aa: CASSLQGVYEQYF; CDR3nt: TGCGCCAGCAGCTTACAGGGCGTCTACGAGCAGTACTTC; j_gene: TRBJ2-7; d_gene: -; abundance: -; v_gene: TRBV5-1
CDR3aa: CASRIGDRALGGYTF; CDR3nt: TGTGCCAGCAGGATAGGGGACAGGGCTCTTGGTGGCTACACCTTC; j_gene: TRBJ1-2; d_gene: TRBD1; abundance: -; v_gene: TRBV28
CDR3aa: CASSPKTGHYEQYF; CDR3nt: TGTGCCAGCAGCCCTAAGACAGGACACTACGAGCAGTACTTC; j_gene: TRBJ2-7; d_gene: -; abundance: -; v_gene: TRBV7-2
CDR3aa: CASSIVHNQPQHF; CDR3nt: TGTGCCAGTAGTATAGTACATAACCAGCCCCAGCATTTT; j_gene: TRBJ1-5; d_gene: -; abundance: few; v_gene: TRBV19
CDR3aa: CASTLGDLNTGELFF; CDR3nt: TGCGCCAGCACCCTCGGCGACCTGAACACCGGGGAGCTGTTTTTT; j_gene: TRBJ2-2; d_gene: -; abundance: -; v_gene: TRBV5-1
CDR3aa: CASSRTSGSTYNEQFF; CDR3nt: TGTGCCAGCAGCCGGACTAGCGGGAGTACCTACAATGAGCAGTTCTTC; j_gene: TRBJ2-1; d_gene: TRBD2; abundance: -; v_gene: TRBV5-6
CDR3aa: CASSFGGEYTF; CDR3nt: TGTGCCAGCAGCTTTGGAGGGGAATACACCTTC; j_gene: TRBJ1-2; d_gene: -; abundance: -; v_gene: TRBV5-4
CDR3aa: CASSSTGTPAGANVLTF; CDR3nt: TGTGCCAGCAGCTCCACCGGGACACCGGCTGGGGCCAACGTCCTGACTTTC; j_gene: TRBJ2-6; d_gene: -; abundance: few; v_gene: TRBV5-4
CDR3aa: CASSQDILAGWMQFF; CDR3nt: TGCGCCAGCAGCCAAGATATCCTAGCGGGATGGATGCAGTTCTTC; j_gene: TRBJ2-1; d_gene: TRBD2; abundance: -; v_gene: TRBV4-3
CDR3aa: CASSQPATGTGSYNEQFF; CDR3nt: TGTGCCAGCAGTCAACCGGCGACCGGGACAGGGTCCTACAATGAGCAGTTCTTC; j_gene: TRBJ2-1; d_gene: TRBD1; abundance: -; v_gene: TRBV28
CDR3aa: CASSPRGASGADEQYF; CDR3nt: TGTGCCAGCAGCCCAAGGGGGGCTAGTGGAGCGGACGAGCAGTACTTC; j_gene: TRBJ2-7; d_gene: -; abundance: -; v_gene: TRBV9
CDR3aa: CASSGPAGQGRSSYNSPLHF; CDR3nt: TGCGCCAGCAGTGGGCCGGCGGGACAGGGGAGAAGCTCCTATAATTCACCCCTCCACTTT; j_gene: TRBJ1-6; d_gene: TRBD1; abundance: -; v_gene: TRBV10-2
CDR3aa: CASSYDRGAAQHF; CDR3nt: TGTGCCAGCAGTTACGACCGGGGGGCAGCCCAGCATTTT; j_gene: TRBJ1-5; d_gene: -; abundance: -; v_gene: TRBV6-5
CDR3aa: CASRGGGTNEKLFF; CDR3nt: TGTGCCAGCAGGGGAGGAGGGACTAATGAAAAACTGTTTTTT; j_gene: TRBJ1-4; d_gene: -; abundance: -; v_gene: TRBV6-5
CDR3aa: CASSRFLTDTQYF; CDR3nt: TGTGCCAGCAGCCGGTTTCTAACAGATACGCAGTATTTT; j_gene: TRBJ2-3; d_gene: -; abundance: -; v_gene: TRBV3-1/TRBV3-2
CDR3aa: CASSDQGAGEQYF; CDR3nt: TGTGCCAGCAGCGATCAGGGGGCGGGGGAGCAGTACTTC; j_gene: TRBJ2-7; d_gene: TRBD1; abundance: -; v_gene: TRBV7-9
CDR3aa: CAISSFFITRENQPQHF; CDR3nt: TGTGCCATCAGCAGTTTCTTCATTACCAGGGAGAATCAGCCCCAGCATTTT; j_gene: TRBJ1-5; d_gene: -; abundance: -; v_gene: TRBV10-3
CDR3aa: CASSSSGLETQYF; CDR3nt: TGTGCCAGCAGCTCTAGCGGACTGGAGACCCAGTACTTC; j_gene: TRBJ2-5; d_gene: TRBD2; abundance: -; v_gene: TRBV28
CDR3aa: CASSEGGQYNQPQHF; CDR3nt: TGTGCCAGCAGTGAAGGGGGACAGTACAATCAGCCCCAGCATTTT; j_gene: TRBJ1-5; d_gene: TRBD1; abundance: -; v_gene: TRBV6-1
CDR3aa: CASSFWLAGDGEQFF; CDR3nt: TGTGCCAGCAGCTTTTGGCTAGCGGGAGATGGTGAGCAGTTCTTC; j_gene: TRBJ2-1; d_gene: TRBD2; abundance: -; v_gene: TRBV7-2
CDR3aa: CASSVGTGQGYGYTF; CDR3nt: TGTGCCAGCAGCGTAGGGACGGGACAGGGCTATGGCTACACCTTC; j_gene: TRBJ1-2; d_gene: TRBD1; abundance: -; v_gene: TRBV9